Here is one TCR beta chain with its context. Its matching antigen is unknown. These data originate in a study of cytomegalovirus exposure and HLA in healthy donors. The study's findings and limits: Analyses of presence/absence relied on an assumption of roughly uniform sequencing depth across donors. Cytomegalovirus association was assigned to around 150 TCR beta chains. Follow-up analysis later connected one missense variant in DCLRE1C with trimming of TCR beta V- and J-genes.

Researchers ran the PCR with 60 Vbeta and 13 Jbeta primers. Per the original methods: Later, an analysis found around 77 million unique TCR beta chains, and about 9.9 million of these were shared. Some clones are missing from TCRdb's copy, which holds only in-frame ones; the method was immunoSEQ multiplex PCR. V and J calls and clone size are copied from that table; D and trimming were computed from the DNA. Among 90,000 to 130,000 clones, roughly 84% were seen once, and the ten largest hold less than 7.5%. Germline loops: CDR1 SGHVS, CDR2 FQNEAQ. The trim removed 0 bases at V and 1 base at J, leaving 6 bases unmatched. The CDR3 extends over 17 amino acids.

The specimen was PBMCs. The origin of this receptor is a man in his thirties or forties in good health and CMV-seropositive. The chain has TRBV7-8 and TRBJ2-3; 8 bases agree with TRBD2. The CDR3 DNA is TGTGCCAGCAGCTTAGCGCTCTGGCGGGGGGGCACAGATACGCAGTATTTT. Protein product: CASSLALWRGGTDTQYF. Full variable domain (rest looked up from reference TRBV7-8 and TRBJ2-3): GAGVSQSPRYKVAKRGQDVALRCDPISGHVSLFWYQQALGQGPEFLTYFQNEAQLDKSGLPSDRFFAERPEGSVSTLKIQRTQQEDSAVYLCASSLALWRGGTDTQYFGPGTRLTVL.